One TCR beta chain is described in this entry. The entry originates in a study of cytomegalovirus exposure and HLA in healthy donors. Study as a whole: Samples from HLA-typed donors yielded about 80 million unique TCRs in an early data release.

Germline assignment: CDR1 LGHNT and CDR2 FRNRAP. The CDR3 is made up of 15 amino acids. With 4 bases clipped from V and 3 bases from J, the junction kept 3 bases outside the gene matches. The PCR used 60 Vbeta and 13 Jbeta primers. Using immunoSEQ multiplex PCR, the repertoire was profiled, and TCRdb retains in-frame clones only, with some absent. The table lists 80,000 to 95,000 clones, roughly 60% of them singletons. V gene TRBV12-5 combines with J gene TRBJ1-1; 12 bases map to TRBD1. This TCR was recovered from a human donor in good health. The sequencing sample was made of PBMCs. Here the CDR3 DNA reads TGTGCTAGTGGTTGGGGACAGGGGGCTGACACTGAAGCTTTCTTT. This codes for CASGWGQGADTEAFF.